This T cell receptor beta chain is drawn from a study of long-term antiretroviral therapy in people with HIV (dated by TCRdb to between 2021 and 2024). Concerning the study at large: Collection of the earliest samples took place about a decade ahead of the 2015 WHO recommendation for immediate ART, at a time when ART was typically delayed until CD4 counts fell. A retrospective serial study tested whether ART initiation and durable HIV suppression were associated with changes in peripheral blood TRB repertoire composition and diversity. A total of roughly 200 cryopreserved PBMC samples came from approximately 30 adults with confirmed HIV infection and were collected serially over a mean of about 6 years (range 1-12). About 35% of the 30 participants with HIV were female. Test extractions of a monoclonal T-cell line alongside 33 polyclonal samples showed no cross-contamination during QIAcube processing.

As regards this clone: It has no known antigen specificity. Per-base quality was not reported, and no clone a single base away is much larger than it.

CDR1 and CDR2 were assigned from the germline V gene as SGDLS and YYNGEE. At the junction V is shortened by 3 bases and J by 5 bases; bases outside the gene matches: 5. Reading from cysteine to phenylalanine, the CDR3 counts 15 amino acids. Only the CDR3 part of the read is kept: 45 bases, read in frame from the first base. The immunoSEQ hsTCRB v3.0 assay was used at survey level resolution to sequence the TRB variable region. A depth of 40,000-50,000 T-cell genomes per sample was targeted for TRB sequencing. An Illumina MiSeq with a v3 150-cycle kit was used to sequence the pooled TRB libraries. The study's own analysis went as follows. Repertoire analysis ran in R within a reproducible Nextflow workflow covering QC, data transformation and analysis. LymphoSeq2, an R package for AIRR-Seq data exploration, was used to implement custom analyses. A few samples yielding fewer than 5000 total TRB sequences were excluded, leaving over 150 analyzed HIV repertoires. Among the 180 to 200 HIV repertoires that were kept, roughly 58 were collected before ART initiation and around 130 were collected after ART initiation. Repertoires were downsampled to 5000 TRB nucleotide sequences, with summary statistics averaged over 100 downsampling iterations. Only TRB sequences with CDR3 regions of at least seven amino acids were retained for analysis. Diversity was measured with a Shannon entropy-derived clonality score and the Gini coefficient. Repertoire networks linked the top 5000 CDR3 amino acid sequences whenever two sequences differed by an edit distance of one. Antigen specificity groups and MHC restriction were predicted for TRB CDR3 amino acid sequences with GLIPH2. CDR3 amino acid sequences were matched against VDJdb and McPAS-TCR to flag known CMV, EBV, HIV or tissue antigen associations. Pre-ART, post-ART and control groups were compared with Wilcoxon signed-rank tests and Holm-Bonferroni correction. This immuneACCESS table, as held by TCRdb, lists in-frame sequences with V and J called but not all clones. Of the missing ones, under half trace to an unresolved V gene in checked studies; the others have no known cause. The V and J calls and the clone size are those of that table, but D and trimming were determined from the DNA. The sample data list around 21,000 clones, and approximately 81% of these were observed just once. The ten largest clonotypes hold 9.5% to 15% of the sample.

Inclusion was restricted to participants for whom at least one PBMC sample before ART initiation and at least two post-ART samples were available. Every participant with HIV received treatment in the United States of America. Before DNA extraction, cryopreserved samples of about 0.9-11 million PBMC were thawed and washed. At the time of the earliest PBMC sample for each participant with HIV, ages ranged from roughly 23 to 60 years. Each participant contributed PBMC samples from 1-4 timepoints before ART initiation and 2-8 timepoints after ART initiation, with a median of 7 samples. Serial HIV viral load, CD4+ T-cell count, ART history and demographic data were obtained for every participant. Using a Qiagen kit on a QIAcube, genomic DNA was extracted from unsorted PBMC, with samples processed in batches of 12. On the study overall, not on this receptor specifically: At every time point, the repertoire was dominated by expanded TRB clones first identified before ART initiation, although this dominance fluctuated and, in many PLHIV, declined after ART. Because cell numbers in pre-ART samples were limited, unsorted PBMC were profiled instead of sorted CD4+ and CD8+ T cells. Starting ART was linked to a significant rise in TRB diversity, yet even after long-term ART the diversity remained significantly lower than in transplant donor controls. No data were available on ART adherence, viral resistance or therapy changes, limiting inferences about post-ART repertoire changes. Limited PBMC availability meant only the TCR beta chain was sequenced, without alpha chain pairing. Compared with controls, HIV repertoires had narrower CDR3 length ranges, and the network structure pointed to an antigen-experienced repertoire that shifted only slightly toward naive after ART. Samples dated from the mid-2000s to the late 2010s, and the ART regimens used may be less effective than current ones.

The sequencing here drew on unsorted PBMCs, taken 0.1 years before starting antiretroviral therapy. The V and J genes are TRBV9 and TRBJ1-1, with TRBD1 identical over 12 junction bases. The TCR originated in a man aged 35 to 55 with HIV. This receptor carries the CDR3 CASSEMGQGATEAFF. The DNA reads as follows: TGTGCCAGCAGCGAAATGGGACAGGGGGCGACTGAAGCTTTCTTT. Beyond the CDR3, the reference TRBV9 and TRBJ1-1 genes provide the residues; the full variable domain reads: DSGVTQTPKHLITATGQRVTLRCSPRSGDLSVYWYQQSLDQGLQFLIQYYNGEERAKGNILERFSAQQFPDLHSELNLSSLELGDSALYFCASSEMGQGATEAFFGQGTRLTVV.